Only one count was recorded for the clone carrying this TCR beta chain. Blood sampling was done at baseline, cycle 4 day 1, and cycle 7 day 1. The ends lost 5 bases at V and 6 bases at J; junction bases unmatched: 1. The CDR3 runs to 12 residues. Germline-derived CDR1 and CDR2 are SGHVS and FNYEAQ. The sample comes from a study of OX40 agonist ivuxolimab in advanced cancers. Overall study: In this trial design, patients received ivuxolimab intravenously at 0.01 to 10 mg/kg every 2 weeks. Each dose-escalation patient presented with hepatocellular carcinoma, melanoma, renal cell or head and neck cancer. Three partial responders included one hepatocellular carcinoma patient and two cutaneous melanoma patients.

TCRdb keeps only in-frame clones here, not all; method: immunoSEQ multiplex PCR. The data show roughly 26,000 clones, 85% to 90% seen once. Sample: CD4+ or CD8+ T cells sorted from blood, taken in a trial of the OX40 agonist ivuxolimab. This clonotype originated in an adult with an advanced solid tumor such as melanoma, head and neck, liver or kidney cancer. The V gene is TRBV7-6, the J gene TRBJ2-1; 7 bases match TRBD2. CDR3 protein: CASSRGGNEQFF. DNA of the CDR3: TGTGCCAGCAGCCGCGGGGGCAATGAGCAGTTCTTC.